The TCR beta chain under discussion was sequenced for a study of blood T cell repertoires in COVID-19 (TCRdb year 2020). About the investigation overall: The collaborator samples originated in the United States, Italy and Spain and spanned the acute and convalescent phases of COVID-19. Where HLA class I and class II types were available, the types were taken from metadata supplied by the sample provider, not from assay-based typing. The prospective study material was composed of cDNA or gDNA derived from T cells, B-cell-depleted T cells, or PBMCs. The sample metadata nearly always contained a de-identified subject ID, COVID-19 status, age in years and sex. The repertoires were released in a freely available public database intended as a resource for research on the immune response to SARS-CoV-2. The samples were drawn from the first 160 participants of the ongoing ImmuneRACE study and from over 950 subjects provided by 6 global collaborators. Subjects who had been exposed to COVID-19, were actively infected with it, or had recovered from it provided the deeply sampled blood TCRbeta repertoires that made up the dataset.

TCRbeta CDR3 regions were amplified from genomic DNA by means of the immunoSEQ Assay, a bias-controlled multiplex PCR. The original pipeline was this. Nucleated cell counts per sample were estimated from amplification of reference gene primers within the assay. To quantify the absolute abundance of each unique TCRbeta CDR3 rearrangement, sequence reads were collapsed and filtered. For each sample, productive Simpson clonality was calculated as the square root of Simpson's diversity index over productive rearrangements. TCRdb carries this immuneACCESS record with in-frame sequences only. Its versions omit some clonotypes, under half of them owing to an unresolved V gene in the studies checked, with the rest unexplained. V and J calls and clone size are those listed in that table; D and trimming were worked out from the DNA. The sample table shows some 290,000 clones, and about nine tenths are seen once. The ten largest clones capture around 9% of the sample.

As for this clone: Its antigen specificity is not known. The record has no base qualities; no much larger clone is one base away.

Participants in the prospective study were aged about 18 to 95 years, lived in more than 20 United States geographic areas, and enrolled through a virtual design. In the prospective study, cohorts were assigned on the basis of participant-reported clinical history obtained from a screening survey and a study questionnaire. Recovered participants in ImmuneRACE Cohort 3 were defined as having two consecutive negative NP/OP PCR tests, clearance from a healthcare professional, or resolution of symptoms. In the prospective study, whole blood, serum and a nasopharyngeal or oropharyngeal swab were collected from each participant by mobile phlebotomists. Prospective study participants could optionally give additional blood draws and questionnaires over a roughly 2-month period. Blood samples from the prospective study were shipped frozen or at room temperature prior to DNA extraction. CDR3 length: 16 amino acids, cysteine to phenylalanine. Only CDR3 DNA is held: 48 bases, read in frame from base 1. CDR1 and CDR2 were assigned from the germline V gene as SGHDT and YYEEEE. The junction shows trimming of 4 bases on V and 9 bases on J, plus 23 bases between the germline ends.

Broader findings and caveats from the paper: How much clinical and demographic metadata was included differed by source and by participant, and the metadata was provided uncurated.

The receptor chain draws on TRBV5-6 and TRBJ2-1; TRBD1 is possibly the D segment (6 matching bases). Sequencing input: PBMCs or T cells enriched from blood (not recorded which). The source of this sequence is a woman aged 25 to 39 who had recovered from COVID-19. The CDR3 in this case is CASSHQTGHGQGEQFF. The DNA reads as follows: TGTGCCAGCAGCCATCAGACGGGACACGGGCAGGGTGAGCAGTTCTTC.